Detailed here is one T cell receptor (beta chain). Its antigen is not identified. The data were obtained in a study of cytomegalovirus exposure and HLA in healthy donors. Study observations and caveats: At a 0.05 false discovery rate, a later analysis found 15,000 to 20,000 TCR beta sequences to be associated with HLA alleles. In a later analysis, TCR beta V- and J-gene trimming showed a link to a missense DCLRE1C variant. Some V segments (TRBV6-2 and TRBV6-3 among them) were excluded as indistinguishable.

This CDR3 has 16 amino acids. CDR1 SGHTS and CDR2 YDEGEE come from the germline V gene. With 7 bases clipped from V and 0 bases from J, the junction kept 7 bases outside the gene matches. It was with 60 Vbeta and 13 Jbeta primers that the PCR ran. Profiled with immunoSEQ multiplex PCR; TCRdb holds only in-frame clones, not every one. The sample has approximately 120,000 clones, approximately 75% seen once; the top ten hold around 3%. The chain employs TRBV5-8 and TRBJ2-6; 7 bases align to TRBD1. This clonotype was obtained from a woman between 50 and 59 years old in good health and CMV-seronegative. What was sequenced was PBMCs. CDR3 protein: CASHDRVDSGANVLTF. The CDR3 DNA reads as TGTGCCAGCCACGACAGGGTAGACTCTGGGGCCAACGTCCTGACTTTC.